This T cell receptor beta chain appears in the sequencing data of a study of blood T cell repertoires in COVID-19. V lost 1 base to trimming and J lost 0 bases, with 11 bases between them. The CDR3 has 16 amino acids. The germline V gene has CDR1 SGHVS and CDR2 FQNEAQ. Data came from immunoSEQ multiplex PCR; TCRdb stores just in-frame clones and leaves some out. The data show some 130,000 clones, over 80% seen once. The chain joins TRBV7-8 to TRBJ2-3; D possibly corresponds to TRBD1 (5 bases). The receptor was derived from a man in his 70s with acute or convalescent COVID-19. The sequenced material came from peripheral blood. The CDR3 bases are TGTGCCAGCAGCTTAGGTCAGGGCCGGAGCACAGATACGCAGTATTTT. This encodes CASSLGQGRSTDTQYF.